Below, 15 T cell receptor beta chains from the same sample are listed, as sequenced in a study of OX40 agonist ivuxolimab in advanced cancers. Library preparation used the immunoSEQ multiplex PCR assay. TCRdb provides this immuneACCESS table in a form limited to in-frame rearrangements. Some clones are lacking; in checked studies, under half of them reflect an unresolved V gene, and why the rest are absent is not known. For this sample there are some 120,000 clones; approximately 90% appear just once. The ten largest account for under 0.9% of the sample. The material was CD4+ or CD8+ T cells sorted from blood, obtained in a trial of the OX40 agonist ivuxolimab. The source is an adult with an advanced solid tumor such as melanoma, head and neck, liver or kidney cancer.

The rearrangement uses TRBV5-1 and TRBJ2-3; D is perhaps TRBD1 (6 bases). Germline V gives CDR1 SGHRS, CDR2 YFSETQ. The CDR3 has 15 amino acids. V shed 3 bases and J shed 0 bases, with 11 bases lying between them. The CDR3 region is CASSSQGQSTDTQYF. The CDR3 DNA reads TGCGCCAGCAGCTCGCAAGGACAGAGCACAGATACGCAGTATTTT.

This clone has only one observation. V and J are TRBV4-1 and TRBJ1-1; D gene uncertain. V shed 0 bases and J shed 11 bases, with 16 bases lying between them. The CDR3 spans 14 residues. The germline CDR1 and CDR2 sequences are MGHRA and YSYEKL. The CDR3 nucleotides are TGCGCCAGCAGCCAAGATGGGAAGGGCGGTGGGGCTTTCTTT. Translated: CASSQDGKGGGAFF.

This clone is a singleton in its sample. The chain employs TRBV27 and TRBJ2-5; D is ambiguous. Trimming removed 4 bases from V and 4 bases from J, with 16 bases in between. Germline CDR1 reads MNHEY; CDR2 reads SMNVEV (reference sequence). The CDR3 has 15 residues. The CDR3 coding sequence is TGTGCCAGCAGTTCGGACGGAAGAGTAGGAGAGACCCAGTACTTC. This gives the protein CASSSDGRVGETQYF.

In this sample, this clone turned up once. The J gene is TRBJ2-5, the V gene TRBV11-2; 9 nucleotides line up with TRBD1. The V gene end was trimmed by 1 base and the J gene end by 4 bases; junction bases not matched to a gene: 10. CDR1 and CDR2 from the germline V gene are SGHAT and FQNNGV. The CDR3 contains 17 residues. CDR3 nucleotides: TGTGCCAGCAGCTTAGTACCGTCCGGGACAGGGAGAGAGACCCAGTACTTC. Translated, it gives CASSLVPSGTGRETQYF.

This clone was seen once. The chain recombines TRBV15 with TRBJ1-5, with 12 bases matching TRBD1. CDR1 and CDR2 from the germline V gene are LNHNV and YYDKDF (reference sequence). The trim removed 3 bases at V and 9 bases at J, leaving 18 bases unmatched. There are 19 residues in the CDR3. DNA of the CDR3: TGTGCCACCAGCAGTGAACCGGGACAGGGGGCGGTGGGGGCTTGGCCCCAGCATTTT. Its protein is CATSSEPGQGAVGAWPQHF. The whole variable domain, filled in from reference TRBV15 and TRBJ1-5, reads DAMVIQNPRYQVTQFGKPVTLSCSQTLNHNVMYWYQQKSSQAPKLLFHYYDKDFNNEADTPDNFQSRRPNTSFCFLDIRSPGLGDTAMYLCATSSEPGQGAVGAWPQHFGDGTRLSIL.

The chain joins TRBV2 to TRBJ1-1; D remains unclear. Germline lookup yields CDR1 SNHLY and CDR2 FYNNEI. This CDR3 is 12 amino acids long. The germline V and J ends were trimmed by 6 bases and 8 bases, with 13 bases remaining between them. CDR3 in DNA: TGTGCCAGCAGCTACGAGGCGGCAGAAGCTTTCTTT. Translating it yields CASSYEAAEAFF. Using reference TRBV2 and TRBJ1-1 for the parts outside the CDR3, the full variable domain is EPEVTQTPSHQVTQMGQEVILRCVPISNHLYFYWYRQILGQKVEFLVSFYNNEISEKSEIFDDQFSVERPDGSNFTLKIRSTKLEDSAMYFCASSYEAAEAFFGQGTRLTVV.

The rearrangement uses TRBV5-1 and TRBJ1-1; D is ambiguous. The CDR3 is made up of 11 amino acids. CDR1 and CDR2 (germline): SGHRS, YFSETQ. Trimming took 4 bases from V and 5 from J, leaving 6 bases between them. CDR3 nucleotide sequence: TGCGCCAGCAGCGCGGATACTGAAGCTTTCTTT. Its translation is CASSADTEAFF. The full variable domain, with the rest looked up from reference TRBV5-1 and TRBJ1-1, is KAGVTQTPRYLIKTRGQQVTLSCSPISGHRSVSWYQQTPGQGLQFLFEYFSETQRNKGNFPGRFSGRQFSNSRSEMNVSTLELGDSALYLCASSADTEAFFGQGTRLTVV.

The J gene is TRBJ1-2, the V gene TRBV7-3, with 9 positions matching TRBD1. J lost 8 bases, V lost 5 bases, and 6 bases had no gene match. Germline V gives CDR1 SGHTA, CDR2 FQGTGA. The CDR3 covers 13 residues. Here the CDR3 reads CASSLGQGEGYTF. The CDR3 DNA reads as TGTGCCAGCAGCCTGGGACAGGGCGAGGGCTACACCTTC.

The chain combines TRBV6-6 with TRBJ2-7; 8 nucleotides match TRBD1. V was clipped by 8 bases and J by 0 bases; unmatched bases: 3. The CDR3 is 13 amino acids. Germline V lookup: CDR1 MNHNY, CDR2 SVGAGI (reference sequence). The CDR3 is CASGQGASYEQYF. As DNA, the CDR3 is TGTGCCAGCGGGCAGGGGGCCTCCTACGAGCAGTACTTC.

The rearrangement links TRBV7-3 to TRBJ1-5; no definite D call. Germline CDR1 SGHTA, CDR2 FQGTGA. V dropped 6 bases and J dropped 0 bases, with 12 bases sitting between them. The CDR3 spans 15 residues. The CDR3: CASRTQHTSNQPQHF. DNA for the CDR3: TGTGCCAGCAGAACACAACATACTAGCAATCAGCCCCAGCATTTT. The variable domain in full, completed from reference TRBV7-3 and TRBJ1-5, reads GAGVSQTPSNKVTEKGKYVELRCDPISGHTALYWYRQSLGQGPEFLIYFQGTGAADDSGLPNDRFFAVRPEGSVSTLKIQRTERGDSAVYLCASRTQHTSNQPQHFGDGTRLSIL.

The CDR3 sequence is CASSLGGTGGKGAYGYTF. The CDR3 coding sequence is TGTGCCAGCAGCCTGGGGGGGACAGGTGGAAAGGGTGCCTATGGCTACACCTTC. The rearrangement links TRBV5-4 to TRBJ1-2; TRBD1 aligns across 8 bases. CDR1 and CDR2 (germline): SGHNT, YYREEE (reference sequence). CDR3 length equals 18 residues. With 4 bases clipped from V and 4 bases from J, the junction kept 18 bases outside the gene matches.

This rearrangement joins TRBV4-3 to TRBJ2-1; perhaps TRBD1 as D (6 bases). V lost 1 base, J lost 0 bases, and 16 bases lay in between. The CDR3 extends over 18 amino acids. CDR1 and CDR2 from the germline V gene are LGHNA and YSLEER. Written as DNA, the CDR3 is TGCGCCAGCAGCCAAGGTACTGGACAGACGAGCTCCTACAATGAGCAGTTCTTC. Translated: CASSQGTGQTSSYNEQFF.

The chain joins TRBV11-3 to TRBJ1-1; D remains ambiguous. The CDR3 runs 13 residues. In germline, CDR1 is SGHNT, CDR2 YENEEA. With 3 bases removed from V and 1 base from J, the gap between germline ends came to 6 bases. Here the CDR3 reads CASSFSANTEAFF. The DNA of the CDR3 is TGTGCCAGCAGCTTCAGCGCGAACACTGAAGCTTTCTTT.

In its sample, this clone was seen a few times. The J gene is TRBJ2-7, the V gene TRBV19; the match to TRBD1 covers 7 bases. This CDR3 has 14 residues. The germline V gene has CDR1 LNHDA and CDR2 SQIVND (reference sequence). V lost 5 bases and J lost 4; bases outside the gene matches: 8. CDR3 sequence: CASSPAGGGYEQYF. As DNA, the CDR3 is TGTGCCAGTAGTCCCGCAGGGGGTGGGTACGAGCAGTACTTC.

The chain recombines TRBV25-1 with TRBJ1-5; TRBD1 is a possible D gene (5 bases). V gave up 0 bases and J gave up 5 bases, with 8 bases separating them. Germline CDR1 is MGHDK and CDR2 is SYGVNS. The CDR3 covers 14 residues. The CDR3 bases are TGTGCCAGCAGTGAATATCAGACAGATCAGCCCCAGCATTTT. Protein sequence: CASSEYQTDQPQHF. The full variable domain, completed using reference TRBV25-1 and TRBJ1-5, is EADIYQTPRYLVIGTGKKITLECSQTMGHDKMYWYQQDPGMELHLIHYSYGVNSTEKGDLSSESTVSRIRTEHFPLTLESARPSHTSQYLCASSEYQTDQPQHFGDGTRLSIL.